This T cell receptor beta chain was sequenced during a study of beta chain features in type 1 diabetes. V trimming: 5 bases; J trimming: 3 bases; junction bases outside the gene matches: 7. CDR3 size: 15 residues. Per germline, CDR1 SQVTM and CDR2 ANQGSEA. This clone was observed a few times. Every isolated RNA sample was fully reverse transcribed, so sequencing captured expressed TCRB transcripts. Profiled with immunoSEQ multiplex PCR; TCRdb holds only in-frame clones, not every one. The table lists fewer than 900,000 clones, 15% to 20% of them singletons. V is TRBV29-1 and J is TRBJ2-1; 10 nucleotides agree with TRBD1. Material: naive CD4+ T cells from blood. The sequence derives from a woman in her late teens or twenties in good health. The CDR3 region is CSVPRTGGFYNEQFF. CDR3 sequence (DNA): TGCAGCGTTCCACGGACAGGGGGATTCTACAATGAGCAGTTCTTC.